This entry describes one T cell receptor (beta chain). Its antigen is still unknown. Germline loops: CDR1 SGHTS, CDR2 YDEGEE. This CDR3 has 15 amino acids. This record belongs to a study of monozygotic twins with inflammatory bowel disease. Study results and limitations: Among IBD patients, TCRbeta diversity (inverse Simpson) was lower than in healthy co-twins. Telling different T cell subtypes apart from each other was not possible.

TCRdb reprocessed the 5' RACE reads; each CDR3 protein has one entry and no DNA is given. The sample yields approximately 200,000 distinct CDR3 sequences, of which the top ten take up roughly 1.5%. Sampling involved one blood draw (approximately 2.3 ml) for every donor. Sequencing was done on a sample of blood. The chain combines TRBV5-8 with TRBJ1-6; TCRdb picks TRBD1, but there is no DNA to check that call. The sequence was collected from a human donor with ulcerative colitis or Crohn's disease, or a healthy co-twin of an affected twin (not recorded which). CDR3 in amino acids: CASSLRAGDNSPLHF.